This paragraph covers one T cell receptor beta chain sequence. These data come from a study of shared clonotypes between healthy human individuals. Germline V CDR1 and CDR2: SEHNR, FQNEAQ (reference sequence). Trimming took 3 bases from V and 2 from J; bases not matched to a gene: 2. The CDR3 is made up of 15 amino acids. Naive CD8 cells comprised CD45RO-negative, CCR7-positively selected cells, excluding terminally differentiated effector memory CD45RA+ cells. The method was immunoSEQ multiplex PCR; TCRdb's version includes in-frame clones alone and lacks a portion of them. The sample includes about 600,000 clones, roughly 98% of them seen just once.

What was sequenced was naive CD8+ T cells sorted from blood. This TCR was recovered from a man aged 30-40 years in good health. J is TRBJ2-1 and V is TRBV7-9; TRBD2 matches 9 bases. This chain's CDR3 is CASSFSGRAYNEQFF. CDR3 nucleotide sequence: TGTGCCAGCAGCTTTAGCGGGAGAGCCTACAATGAGCAGTTCTTC.